The 19 T cell receptor beta chains below come from one sample, sequenced in a study of Graves' ophthalmopathy and Graves' hyperthyroidism. RNA served as the template for amplifying TCR beta CDR3 regions. HTBI-primed first-round RT-PCR preceded second-round multiplex PCR. Using its own MiXCR run on the multiplex PCR reads, TCRdb lists one record per CDR3 protein. The sample holds around 1.1 million distinct CDR3 sequences, roughly two fifths seen once. Sequencing was performed on peripheral blood or thyroid tissue (not recorded which). The receptors shown here come from an adult man with Graves' hyperthyroidism.

V is TRBV7-2 and J is TRBJ1-1; no clear D. The CDR3 has 14 residues. Germline V gene lookup returns CDR1 SGHTA and CDR2 FQGNSA. The V and J ends lost 2 bases and 4 bases respectively, with 11 bases between them. This CDR3 is CASSLMGKPTEAFF. Here the CDR3 DNA reads TGTGCCAGCAGCTTAATGGGGAAGCCCACTGAAGCTTTCTTT.

The rearrangement links TRBV29-1 to TRBJ1-1; D might be TRBD1 (5 bases). Germline CDR1 and CDR2: SQVTM and ANQGSEA. The length of the CDR3 is 12 residues. With 6 bases removed from V and 4 bases from J, the gap between germline ends came to 12 bases. The CDR3 DNA follows: TGCAGCGTAAGCCAGGGCGGCACTGAAGCTTTCTTT. Its translation: CSVSQGGTEAFF.

This clonotype was observed a single time. It may be a read error: a sequence one base away is much more abundant. The chain couples TRBV25-1 to TRBJ1-2; D unresolved. CDR1 is MGHDK, CDR2 SYGVNS, per germline. The CDR3 covers 15 residues. Trimming shortened V by 5 bases and J by 7 bases, and 20 bases separated the two germline ends. CDR3 loop: CASSQTGRKTCGYTF. The CDR3 region has the DNA TGTGCCAGCAGTCAAACCGGACGCAAGACTTGTGGCTACACCTTC.

This clonotype was recorded a few times. The V and J genes are TRBV29-1 and TRBJ2-5, with 10 bases lining up with TRBD1. Germline V gene lookup returns CDR1 SQVTM and CDR2 ANQGSEA. The CDR3 has 13 residues. Trimming removed 7 bases from V and 7 bases from J; junction bases left unmatched: 9. The CDR3 loop reads CSAGQGRDGTQYF. The DNA of the CDR3 is TGCAGCGCGGGACAGGGGCGGGATGGGACCCAGTACTTC.

This clonotype was recorded at least ten times. The chain combines TRBV7-9 with TRBJ1-4, with 9 bases that match TRBD1. This CDR3 has 11 amino acids. Germline-derived CDR1 and CDR2 are SEHNR and FQNEAQ (reference sequence). The junction had 1 base not matched to a gene; V was cut back by 3 bases and J by 14 bases. CDR3: CASSFGQGLFF. The CDR3 nucleotides read TGTGCCAGCAGCTTTGGACAGGGGCTGTTTTTT.

The chain couples TRBV25-1 to TRBJ2-2; TRBD2 agrees at 7 bases. CDR1 MGHDK and CDR2 SYGVNS come from the germline V gene. The CDR3 totals 14 residues. With 2 bases clipped from V and 6 bases from J, the junction kept 3 bases outside the gene matches. DNA for the CDR3: TGTGCCAGCAGTGAACGACTAGCCGCCGGGGAGCTGTTTTTT. It encodes CASSERLAAGELFF. Based on the CDR3 plus reference TRBV25-1 and TRBJ2-2, the full variable domain is EADIYQTPRYLVIGTGKKITLECSQTMGHDKMYWYQQDPGMELHLIHYSYGVNSTEKGDLSSESTVSRIRTEHFPLTLESARPSHTSQYLCASSERLAAGELFFGEGSRLTVL.

The chain links TRBV30 to TRBJ1-6, with D possibly matching TRBD1 (6 bases). Trimming shortened V by 4 bases and J by 9 bases, and 13 bases separated the two germline ends. The CDR3 is 13 residues long. Germline CDR1 GTSNPN, CDR2 SVGIG (reference sequence). The CDR3 DNA follows: TGTGCCTGGACTACAGGGTTGGGTTCACCCCTCCACTTT. Translating it yields CAWTTGLGSPLHF.

The CDR3 loop is CSAPDDRGGGNQPQHF. CDR3 nucleotide sequence: TGCAGTGCGCCCGATGACAGGGGTGGTGGCAATCAGCCCCAGCATTTT. This chain connects TRBV20-1 to TRBJ1-5, with 8 bases that match TRBD1. This CDR3 region has 16 residues. Germline loops: CDR1 DFQATT, CDR2 SNEGSKA (reference sequence). V lost 6 bases, J lost 2 bases, and 12 bases stayed unmatched.

The J gene is TRBJ2-7, the V gene TRBV29-1, with unresolved D. This CDR3 comprises 14 residues. Germline V lookup: CDR1 SQVTM, CDR2 ANQGSEA. V was trimmed by 3 bases and J by 3 bases, leaving 15 bases between them. In nucleotides, the CDR3 is TGCAGCGTTGAGGATGGGCAGGCTAACTACGAGCAGTACTTC. Translated: CSVEDGQANYEQYF.

V usage is TRBV5-1 and J usage is TRBJ2-1; a weak D match, TRBD1 (6 bases). The CDR3 is 15 amino acids. CDR1 and CDR2 (germline): SGHRS, YFSETQ. V lost 4 bases and J lost 5, with 16 bases in between. CDR3 sequence (DNA): TGCGCCAGCAGCCCGACTATTAGACAGGACAATGAGCAGTTCTTC. Encoded protein: CASSPTIRQDNEQFF.

The chain has TRBV5-1 and TRBJ2-7; D is perhaps TRBD1 (6 bases). The V gene lost 4 bases and the J gene lost 2 bases, with 13 bases spanning the gap. This CDR3 is 14 amino acids long. Germline V gene sequence: CDR1 SGHRS, CDR2 YFSETQ. DNA for the CDR3: TGCGCCAGCAGCAAACGGGACAACGCCTACGAGCAGTACTTC. It yields the protein CASSKRDNAYEQYF.

This clonotype occurred many times. This chain links TRBV20-1 with TRBJ2-2; D tentatively reads TRBD1 or TRBD2 (5 bases each). CDR1 is DFQATT, CDR2 SNEGSKA, per germline (reference sequence). This CDR3 is built from 14 residues. The V gene lost 5 bases and the J gene lost 1 base, with 11 bases spanning the gap. CDR3 in amino acids: CSAPGRMNTGELFF. Written as DNA, the CDR3 is TGCAGTGCTCCGGGACGGATGAACACCGGGGAGCTGTTTTTT.

About this clonotype: With a much larger clone just one base away, this may be a read error. The J gene is TRBJ2-5, the V gene TRBV12-3 or TRBV12-4; tentative D call: TRBD2 (6 bases). The CDR3 consists of 14 residues. With 7 bases removed from V and 3 bases from J, the gap between germline ends came to 15 bases. DNA of the CDR3: TGTGCCAGCAATTTCGCGGGGTTGGAAGAGACCCAGTACTTC. Translation gives CASNFAGLEETQYF.

This clonotype has at least ten counts. The genes are TRBV28 and TRBJ1-6, with D possibly being TRBD1 (5 bases). V was cut by 5 bases and J by 14 bases, with 16 bases left in between. The CDR3 totals 13 residues. Germline V gene data show CDR1 as MDHEN and CDR2 as SYDVKM. CDR3 in amino acids: CASSPDGFRALHF. As DNA, the CDR3 is TGTGCCAGCAGTCCGGACGGGTTCAGGGCCCTCCACTTT.

J is TRBJ1-5 and V is TRBV28; D is ambiguous. The germline V and J ends were trimmed by 3 bases and 0 bases, with 6 bases remaining between them. CDR3 length equals 14 residues. Germline CDR1 reads MDHEN; CDR2 reads SYDVKM. DNA of the CDR3: TGTGCCAGCAGTTTTTTCAATAGCAATCAGCCCCAGCATTTT. Translating gives CASSFFNSNQPQHF.

As for this clonotype: This may stem from a read error, because a much larger clone lies one nucleotide away. This CDR3 fails to terminate in the conserved phenylalanine or tryptophan, so it likely reflects a read error. The rearrangement joins TRBV20-1 to TRBJ2-7, with 8 bases lining up with TRBD1. CDR1 DFQATT and CDR2 SNEGSKA come from the germline V gene (reference sequence). V shed 6 bases and J 0 bases; nucleotides not matched to a gene: 4. CDR3 length: 13 amino acids. The CDR3 nucleotides are TGCAGTGCCATGACAGGGGACTCCTACGAGCAGTACCTC. It encodes CSAMTGDSYEQYL.

As concerns this clonotype: Since a much larger clone is just one base distant, this may be a read error. The V and J genes are TRBV7-2 and TRBJ2-5; 8 bases line up with TRBD1. CDR3 length: 15 residues. Germline V CDR1 and CDR2: SGHTA, FQGNSA. This CDR3 reads CASSRQDREQETQYF. The CDR3 region has the DNA TGCGCCAGCAGCCGACAGGACAGGGAACAAGAGACCCAGTACTTC.

Remarks on this clonotype: This could be a read error, since a much larger clone is one nucleotide away. The chain links TRBV7-3 to TRBJ2-2, with 7 bases lining up with TRBD2. The CDR3 runs 16 residues. Per the germline V gene, CDR1 is SGHTA and CDR2 is FQGTGA. The V gene end was trimmed by 4 bases and the J gene end by 5 bases; junction bases not matched to a gene: 10. The CDR3, as DNA: TGTGCCAGCAGCTGCGCTAGCGGCCCTAAGACCGGGGAGCTGTTTTTT. This codes for CASSCASGPKTGELFF.

The sample holds many counts of this clonotype. V usage is TRBV19 and J usage is TRBJ1-5, with 11 nucleotides matching TRBD1. Germline trimming cut 9 bases from V and 6 bases from J; bases unmatched to any gene: 4. This CDR3 region has 13 residues. Germline CDR1 and CDR2: LNHDA and SQIVND (reference sequence). CDR3 sequence: CASQDRGLQPQHF. The CDR3, as DNA: TGTGCCAGCCAGGACAGGGGGCTTCAGCCCCAGCATTTT.